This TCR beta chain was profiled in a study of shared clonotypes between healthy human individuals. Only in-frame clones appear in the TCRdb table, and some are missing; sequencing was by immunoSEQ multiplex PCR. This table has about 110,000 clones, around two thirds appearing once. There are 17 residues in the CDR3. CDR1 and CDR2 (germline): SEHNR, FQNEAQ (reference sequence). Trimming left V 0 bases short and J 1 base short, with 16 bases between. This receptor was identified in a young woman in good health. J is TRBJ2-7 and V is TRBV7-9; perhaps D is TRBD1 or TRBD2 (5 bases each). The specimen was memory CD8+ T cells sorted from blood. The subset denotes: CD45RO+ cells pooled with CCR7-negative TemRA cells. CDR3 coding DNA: TGTGCCAGCAGCTTAGCGCTGTGGGATGAGGGGTCCTACGAGCAGTACTTC. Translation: CASSLALWDEGSYEQYF.